This TCR beta chain was observed in a study of molecular identifiers for immune sequencing clone quantification. TCRdb processed the PCR reads anew with MiXCR; each CDR3 protein has one entry. This sample has over 600,000 distinct CDR3 sequences, with about 20% found just once. This clonotype was picked up a small number of times. Given a much more abundant clone one base away, this may be a read error. A CD8+CD4-CCR7+CD45RA+ phenotype served as the sorting definition for naive CD8 T cells. The sequence derives from a human donor in good health. Some libraries in this study had Jurkat cell RNA spiked in. Sequenced input: naive CD8+ T cells from blood, with Jurkat cell RNA spiked in. Stated subset: FACS-sorted CD8+CD4-CCR7+CD45RA+ naive T cells.

The CDR3 region has the DNA TGTGCCAGCAGTGAACGACGGGGGGCTCGGCAGCCCCAGCATTTT. Translating it yields CASSERRGARQPQHF. The chain links TRBV6-1 to TRBJ1-5, with D possibly TRBD1 on 6 matching bases. The V end was cut by 2 bases, the J end by 7 bases, with 15 bases between. Germline CDR1 is MNHNS and CDR2 is SASEGT. The CDR3 has 15 residues.